The 13 T cell receptor beta chains reported below all come from one sample, sequenced in a study of T cells in narcolepsy. Profiling relied on immunoSEQ multiplex PCR, and the TCRdb table lists in-frame clones only, not all of them. The profile shows around 26,000 clones, roughly two thirds of them singletons. Sequenced input: memory (CD45RA-) CD4+ T cells from blood. These receptor sequences come from a human donor in good health.

The chain is built from TRBV4-2 and TRBJ2-1; tentatively, D is TRBD2 (5 bases). CDR3 length: 14 residues. Deletions cut 1 base from V and 12 bases from J, with 16 bases between. Germline loops: CDR1 LGHNA, CDR2 YNFKEQ. CDR3 coding DNA: TGTGCCAGCAGCCAAGTGGGAGTAAGGGAAGTGCAGTTCTTC. Encoded protein: CASSQVGVREVQFF.

The chain recombines TRBV28 with TRBJ2-7, with 7 bases aligning to TRBD2. V dropped 4 bases and J dropped 1; count of bases not matched to a gene: 16. The CDR3 consists of 18 residues. In germline, CDR1 is MDHEN, CDR2 SYDVKM. Written as DNA, the CDR3 is TGTGCCAGCAGTTCCGGTGGGCAGGGAGGGGTGAAATCCTACGAGCAGTACTTC. This codes for CASSSGGQGGVKSYEQYF.

The V and J genes are TRBV18 and TRBJ2-2, with D tentatively TRBD1 (5 bases). Trimming shortened V by 3 bases and J by 1 base, and 12 bases separated the two germline ends. The CDR3 has 16 residues. Germline CDR1 is KGHSH and CDR2 is LQKENI. This CDR3 reads CASSPYKGRNTGELFF. DNA for the CDR3: TGTGCCAGCTCACCGTATAAGGGGCGGAACACCGGGGAGCTGTTTTTT.

About this clone: Different DNA sequences within this sample yield the same CDR3. V usage is TRBV5-4 and J usage is TRBJ2-7; D is ambiguous. Germline V gene data show CDR1 as SGHNT and CDR2 as YYREEE (reference sequence). This CDR3 region has 14 residues. With 3 bases removed from V and 4 bases from J, the gap between germline ends came to 14 bases. In DNA form, the CDR3 reads TGTGCCAGCAGCTCCGCCCCGGGTGGGTACGAGCAGTACTTC. It translates to CASSSAPGGYEQYF.

This clone was observed a few times. The chain has TRBV5-1 and TRBJ2-1, with 10 bases lining up with TRBD1. Germline values: CDR1 SGHRS, CDR2 YFSETQ. The CDR3 covers 14 residues. J lost 8 bases, V lost 6 bases, and 8 bases had no gene match. CDR3: CASTRDRGGDEQFF. CDR3 nucleotides: TGCGCCAGCACCAGGGACAGGGGAGGCGATGAGCAGTTCTTC.

There are a few counts of this clone. This sequence joins TRBV13 and TRBJ2-7; 12 bases are a match to TRBD2. J was trimmed by 7 bases and V by 6 bases; bases with no gene match: 4. Germline CDR1 reads PRHDT; CDR2 reads FYEKMQ (reference sequence). The CDR3 runs 13 residues. CDR3 amino acids: CASRLAGGPEQYF. DNA for the CDR3: TGTGCCAGCAGGCTAGCGGGAGGGCCTGAGCAGTACTTC.

This chain links TRBV28 with TRBJ2-5; D is perhaps TRBD2 (6 bases). CDR3 length equals 15 residues. In germline, CDR1 is MDHEN, CDR2 SYDVKM. V shed 3 bases and J shed 5 bases, with 16 bases lying between them. The CDR3 protein is CASSFQGGGRETQYF. In DNA, the CDR3 is TGTGCCAGCAGTTTCCAGGGAGGAGGTAGGGAGACCCAGTACTTC.

The genes are TRBV5-6 and TRBJ2-3; possible D gene TRBD2, 6 bases. Germline assignment: CDR1 SGHDT and CDR2 YYEEEE. The length of the CDR3 is 13 residues. The V and J ends lost 4 bases and 5 bases respectively, with 11 bases between them. In nucleotides, the CDR3 is TGTGCCAGCAGCACACTAGCTAGAGATACGCAGTATTTT. It translates to CASSTLARDTQYF.

The chain uses TRBV11-3 and TRBJ2-1; no clear D. V was clipped by 0 bases and J by 4 bases, with 13 bases between them. The germline gives CDR1 SGHNT, CDR2 YENEEA. The CDR3 extends over 16 amino acids. The CDR3 sequence: CASSLEGNRAYNEQFF. In nucleotides, the CDR3 is TGTGCCAGCAGCTTAGAAGGCAACCGGGCATACAATGAGCAGTTCTTC. Combining the CDR3 with reference TRBV11-3 and TRBJ2-1 gives the whole variable domain EAGVVQSPRYKIIEKKQPVAFWCNPISGHNTLYWYLQNLGQGPELLIRYENEEAVDDSQLPKDRFSAERLKGVDSTLKIQPAELGDSAVYLCASSLEGNRAYNEQFFGPGTRLTVL.

The V and J genes are TRBV6-6 and TRBJ1-3; weak D call: TRBD1 (5 bases). Trimming shortened V by 0 bases and J by 0 bases, and 6 bases separated the two germline ends. The CDR3 consists of 15 residues. Germline V gene data show CDR1 as MNHNY and CDR2 as SVGAGI (reference sequence). Written as DNA, the CDR3 is TGTGCCAGCAGTTACTCCACAGGCTCTGGAAACACCATATATTTT. As protein: CASSYSTGSGNTIYF.

This clone was picked up a small number of times. The chain has TRBV15 and TRBJ2-1; the D gene is possibly TRBD2 (5 bases). CDR1 and CDR2 (germline): LNHNV, YYDKDF (reference sequence). This CDR3 comprises 15 residues. V shed 7 bases and J shed 0 bases, with 13 bases lying between them. CDR3 coding DNA: TGTGCCACCAAGAGGGAACGGGCCTCCTACAATGAGCAGTTCTTC. Encoded protein: CATKRERASYNEQFF.

V and J are TRBV5-1 and TRBJ2-5, with a possible D match to TRBD1 (5 bases). The CDR3 totals 13 residues. V was clipped by 3 bases and J by 4 bases, with 10 bases between them. In germline, CDR1 is SGHRS, CDR2 YFSETQ. The CDR3 region has the DNA TGCGCCAGCAGCTCTGACAGCCTAGAGACCCAGTACTTC. Protein: CASSSDSLETQYF. Full variable domain (outside the CDR3, taken from reference TRBV5-1 and TRBJ2-5): KAGVTQTPRYLIKTRGQQVTLSCSPISGHRSVSWYQQTPGQGLQFLFEYFSETQRNKGNFPGRFSGRQFSNSRSEMNVSTLELGDSALYLCASSSDSLETQYFGPGTRLLVL.

V is TRBV28 and J is TRBJ1-5; 8 bases align to TRBD1. The CDR3 totals 12 residues. Germline values: CDR1 MDHEN, CDR2 SYDVKM. Trimming took 8 bases from V and 7 from J; bases not matched to a gene: 4. DNA of the CDR3: TGTGCCAGCCAGGGGGCAAGGCAGCCCCAGCATTTT. It codes for CASQGARQPQHF.